This TCR beta chain was retrieved from a study of T cell clonality in common variable immunodeficiency. Study results and limitations: TCRbeta clonality was increased in CVID versus healthy controls. In common variable immunodeficiency, TCR beta chains reportedly carried fewer deletions and N-nucleotide insertions.

There are many counts of this clone. Its antigen is not known. The read ends 3 residues before the CDR3 terminus; that terminus is restored from the germline J gene. V was clipped by 4 bases and J by 7 bases, with 10 bases between them. This CDR3 is built from 12 residues. CDR1 is SNHLY, CDR2 FYNNEI, per germline. TCRdb's table, derived via immunoSEQ multiplex PCR, lists solely in-frame clones and lacks some. The record shows 15,000 to 20,000 clones for this sample, with no singletons present. Patients and controls were mostly of Caucasian heritage. The receptor comes from a human donor with common variable immunodeficiency. The chain combines TRBV2 with TRBJ1-2, with D tentatively TRBD1 (5 bases). Sequenced input: peripheral blood mononuclear cells. CDR3 bases read: TGTGCCAGCAGTGCGACGGGGGTTGGC. It encodes CASSATGVG. The full CDR3 protein reads CASSATGVGYTF. The full variable domain, its missing parts supplied by reference TRBV2 and TRBJ1-2, is EPEVTQTPSHQVTQMGQEVILRCVPISNHLYFYWYRQILGQKVEFLVSFYNNEISEKSEIFDDQFSVERPDGSNFTLKIRSTKLEDSAMYFCASSATGVGYTFGSGTRLTVV.